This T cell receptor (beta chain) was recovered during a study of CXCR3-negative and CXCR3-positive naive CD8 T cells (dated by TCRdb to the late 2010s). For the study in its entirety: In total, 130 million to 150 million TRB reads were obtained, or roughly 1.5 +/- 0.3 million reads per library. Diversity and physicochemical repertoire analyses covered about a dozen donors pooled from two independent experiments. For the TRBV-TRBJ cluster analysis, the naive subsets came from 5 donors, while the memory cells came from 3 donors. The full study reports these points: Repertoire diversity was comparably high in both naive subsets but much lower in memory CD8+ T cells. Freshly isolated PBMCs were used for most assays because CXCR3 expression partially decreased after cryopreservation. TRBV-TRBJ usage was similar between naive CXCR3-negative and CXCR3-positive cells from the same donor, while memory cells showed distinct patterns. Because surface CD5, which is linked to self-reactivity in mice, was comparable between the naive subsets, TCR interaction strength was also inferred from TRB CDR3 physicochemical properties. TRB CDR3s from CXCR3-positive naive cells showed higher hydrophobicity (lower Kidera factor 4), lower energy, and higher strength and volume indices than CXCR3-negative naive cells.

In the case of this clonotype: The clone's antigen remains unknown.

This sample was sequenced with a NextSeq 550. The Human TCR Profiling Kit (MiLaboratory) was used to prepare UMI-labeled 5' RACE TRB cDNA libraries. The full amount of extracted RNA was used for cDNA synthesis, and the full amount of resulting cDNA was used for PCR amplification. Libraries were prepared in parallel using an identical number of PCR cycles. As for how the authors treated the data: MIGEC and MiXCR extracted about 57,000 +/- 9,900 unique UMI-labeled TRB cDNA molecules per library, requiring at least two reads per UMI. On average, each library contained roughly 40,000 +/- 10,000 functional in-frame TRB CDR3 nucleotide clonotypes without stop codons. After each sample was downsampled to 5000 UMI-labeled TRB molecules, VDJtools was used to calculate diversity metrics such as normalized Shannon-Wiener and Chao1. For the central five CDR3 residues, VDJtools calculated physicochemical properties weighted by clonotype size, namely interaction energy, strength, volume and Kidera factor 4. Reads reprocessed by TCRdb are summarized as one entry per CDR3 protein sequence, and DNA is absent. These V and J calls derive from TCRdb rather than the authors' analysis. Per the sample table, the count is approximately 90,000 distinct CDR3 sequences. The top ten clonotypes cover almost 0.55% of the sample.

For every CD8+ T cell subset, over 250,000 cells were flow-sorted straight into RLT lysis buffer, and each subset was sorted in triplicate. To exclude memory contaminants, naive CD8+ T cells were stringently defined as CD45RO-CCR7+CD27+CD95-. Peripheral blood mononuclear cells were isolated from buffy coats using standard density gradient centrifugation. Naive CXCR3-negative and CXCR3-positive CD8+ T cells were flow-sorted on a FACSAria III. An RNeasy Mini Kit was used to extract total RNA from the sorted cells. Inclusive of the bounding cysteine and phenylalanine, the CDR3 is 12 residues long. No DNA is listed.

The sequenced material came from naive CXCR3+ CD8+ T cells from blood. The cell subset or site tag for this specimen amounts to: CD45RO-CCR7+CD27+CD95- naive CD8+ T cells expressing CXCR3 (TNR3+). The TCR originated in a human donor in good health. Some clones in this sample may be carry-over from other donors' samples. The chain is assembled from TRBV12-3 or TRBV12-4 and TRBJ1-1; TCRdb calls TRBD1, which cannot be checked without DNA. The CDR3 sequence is CASTEGGLEAFF.